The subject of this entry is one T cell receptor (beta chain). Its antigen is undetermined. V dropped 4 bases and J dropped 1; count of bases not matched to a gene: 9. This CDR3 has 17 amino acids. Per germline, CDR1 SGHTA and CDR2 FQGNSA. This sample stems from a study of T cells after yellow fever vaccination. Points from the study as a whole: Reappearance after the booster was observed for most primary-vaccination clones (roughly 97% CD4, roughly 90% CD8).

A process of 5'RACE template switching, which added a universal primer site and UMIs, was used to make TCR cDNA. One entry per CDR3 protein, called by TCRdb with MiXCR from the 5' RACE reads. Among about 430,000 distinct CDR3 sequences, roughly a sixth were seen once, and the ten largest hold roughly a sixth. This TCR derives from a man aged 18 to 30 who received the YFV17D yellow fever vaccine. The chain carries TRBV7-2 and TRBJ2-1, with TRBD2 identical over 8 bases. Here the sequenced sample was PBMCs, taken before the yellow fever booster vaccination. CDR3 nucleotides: TGTGCCAGCAGCTCCCTCTTAGCGGGGAGTTCCTACAATGAGCAGTTCTTC. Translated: CASSSLLAGSSYNEQFF.